This TCR beta chain was profiled in a study of T-cell reconstitution after alpha-beta-depleted transplantation in children (dated by TCRdb to about 2016). A note on the overall study: The study quantitatively tracked T-cell immune reconstitution after TCRalphabeta/CD19-depleted allogeneic hematopoietic cell transplantation in children using TCR repertoire profiling.

The CDR3 spans 15 residues, from the cysteine through the phenylalanine. Only the CDR3 DNA is retained, 45 bases long and in frame from the first base. Trimming removed 6 bases from V and 4 bases from J, leaving 21 bases between the germline ends. The CDR1 and CDR2 encoded by the germline V gene (reference sequence) are DFQATT and SNEGSKA. According to the study, the label for this sample's treatment or condition signals: allogeneic hematopoietic cell transplantation with graft depleted of TCRalphabeta T cells and CD19 B cells. TCRalphabeta/CD19-depleted allogeneic hematopoietic cell grafts were given to the transplant recipients, all of whom were children. General findings and caveats noted by the study authors: The apparently early recovery of alphabetaT-cell counts about two months after transplant reportedly depended on only several hundred rapidly expanded clones that came from non-depleted graft cells. In some patients, the high TCRbeta diversity seen at day 60 was put down to recipient T cells and intrathymic progenitors that had survived conditioning. The frequencies of hyperexpanded clones fell over the following months, and after one year, T-cell counts and TCRbeta diversity were mostly attributed to newly produced T cells.

This clonotype was observed a few times. No antigen is known for it. Base qualities are not at hand, and no much larger clone is one base apart. Library generation was performed with PCR. TCRdb lists the instrument as Illumina HiSeq 2500. Molecular barcoding was employed in the preparation of TCR libraries, with unique molecular identifiers being used to normalize TCRbeta repertoire quantification. Clones were called with MiXCR by TCRdb after fastp trimmed the public reads at Q25, and only in-frame beta chains were retained. Each CDR3 protein gets just one entry, which takes the most common genes and DNA from the rows behind it. Recorded for this sample are more than 500,000 distinct CDR3 sequences; roughly 11% of them occurred a single time. 11% to 15% of the sample lies in the top ten.

The starting material was PBMCs, mostly from graft donor cells, obtained 180 days after TCRalphabeta/CD19-depleted stem cell transplant. This receptor was identified in a female patient aged 2-9 years who had a stem cell transplant for aplastic anemia, so the T cells may come from the graft donor. The V gene is TRBV20-1 and the J gene is TRBJ1-1, with TRBD1 perhaps the D gene, on 6 matching bases. The CDR3 reads CSARNSLTGSTEAFF. The nucleotide sequence reads TGCAGTGCGCGTAACTCCCTGACAGGCAGCACTGAAGCTTTCTTT.